The 2 T cell receptor beta chains below all came from one sample that was sequenced in a study of blood T cell repertoires in COVID-19 (TCRdb year 2020). Libraries were constructed by the immunoSEQ multiplex PCR assay. The clones in this table, taken by TCRdb from immuneACCESS, are in-frame only. Not every clone is retained; where verified, under half of the shortfall comes from an unresolved V gene, and the cause of the rest is unknown. The sample profile shows some 450,000 clones; more than 70% of them were found once. The ten largest clones represent roughly an eighth of the sample. The sequencing input was peripheral blood. The receptors were sampled from a woman aged 45-60 years with COVID-19, enrolled during active disease.

The chain employs TRBV6-2 or TRBV6-3 and TRBJ1-2, with 8 bases identical to TRBD1. The CDR3 consists of 15 residues. The V and J ends lost 2 bases and 2 bases, in that order; junction bases with no gene match: 4. Germline CDR1 is MNHEY and CDR2 is SVGEGT. Written as DNA, the CDR3 is TGTGCCAGCAGTTACGCGGGACAGGTGAACTATGGCTACACCTTC. This codes for CASSYAGQVNYGYTF.

The chain uses TRBV27 and TRBJ1-2; 9 positions agree with TRBD1. In germline, CDR1 is MNHEY, CDR2 SMNVEV (reference sequence). V dropped 2 bases and J dropped 5; count of bases not matched to a gene: 6. This CDR3 is 15 amino acids long. Here the CDR3 DNA reads TGTGCCAGCAGTTTAAAGGGGACAGGGTCGTATGGCTACACCTTC. Protein product: CASSLKGTGSYGYTF.